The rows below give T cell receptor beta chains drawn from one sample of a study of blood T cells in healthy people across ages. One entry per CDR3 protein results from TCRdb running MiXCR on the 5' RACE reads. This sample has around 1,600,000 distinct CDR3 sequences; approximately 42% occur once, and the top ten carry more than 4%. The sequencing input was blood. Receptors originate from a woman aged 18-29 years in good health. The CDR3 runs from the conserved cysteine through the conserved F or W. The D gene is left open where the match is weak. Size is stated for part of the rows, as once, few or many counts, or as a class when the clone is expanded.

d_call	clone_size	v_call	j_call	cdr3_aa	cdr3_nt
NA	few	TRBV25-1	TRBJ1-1	CASSLSSGPEAFF	TGTGCCAGCTCCCTAAGTTCGGGCCCCGAAGCTTTCTTT
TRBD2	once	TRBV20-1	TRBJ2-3	CSARERGSGGTQYF	TGCAGTGCTAGGGAGCGCGGTTCGGGGGGTACGCAGTATTTT
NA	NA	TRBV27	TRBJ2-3	CASSLSVLRTQYF	TGTGCCAGCAGTTTATCCGTCTTACGTACGCAGTATTTT
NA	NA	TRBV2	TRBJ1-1	CASNQDSLNTEAFF	TGTGCCAGCAATCAGGACAGCTTGAACACTGAAGCTTTCTTT
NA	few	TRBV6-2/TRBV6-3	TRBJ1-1	CASSYIGGRTEAFF	TGTGCCAGCAGTTATATCGGGGGCCGGACTGAAGCTTTCTTT
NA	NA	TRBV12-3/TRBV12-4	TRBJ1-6	CASRISNSPLHF	TGTGCCAGCAGAATATCAAATTCACCCCTCCACTTT
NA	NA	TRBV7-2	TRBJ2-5	CASSPDSHQEAQYF	TGTGCCAGCAGCCCGGACAGCCATCAAGAGGCCCAGTACTTC
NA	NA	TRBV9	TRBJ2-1	CASSVSDRQGWETQFF	TGTGCCAGCAGCGTATCGGATAGGCAGGGCTGGGAGACCCAGTTCTTC
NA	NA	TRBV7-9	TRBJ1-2	CASSPGYTF	TGTGCCAGCAGCCCCGGCTACACCTTC
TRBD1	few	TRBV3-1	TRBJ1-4	CASSRTGGPEKLFF	TGTGCCAGCAGCCGGACAGGGGGCCCTGAAAAACTGTTTTTT
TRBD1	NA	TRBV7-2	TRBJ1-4	CASNKDRGSEKLFF	TGTGCCAGCAACAAGGACAGGGGGAGCGAAAAACTGTTTTTT
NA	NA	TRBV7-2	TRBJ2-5	CASSLNRAKETQYF	TGTGCCAGCAGCTTAAACAGGGCGAAAGAGACCCAGTACTTC
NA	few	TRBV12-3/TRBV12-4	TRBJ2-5	CASSLGWTQYF	TGTGCCAGCAGTTTAGGCTGGACCCAGTACTTC
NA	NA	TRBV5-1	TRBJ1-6	CASSRQNPSSYNSPLHF	TGCGCCAGCAGCCGACAGAATCCGAGCTCCTATAATTCACCCCTCCACTTT
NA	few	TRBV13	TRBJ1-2	CASSLDDRNTLNYGYTF	TGTGCCAGCAGCTTGGACGACCGAAACACCCTTAACTATGGCTACACCTTC
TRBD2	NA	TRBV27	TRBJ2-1	CATNSPLAGKGDEQFF	TGTGCCACCAACTCCCCCCTAGCGGGAAAGGGGGATGAGCAGTTCTTC
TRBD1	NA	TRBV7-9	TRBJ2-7	CAGLAGQGRRYEQYF	TGTGCCGGCCTGGCGGGACAGGGAAGAAGATACGAGCAGTACTTC
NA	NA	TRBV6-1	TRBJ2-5	CASRQGFGETQYF	TGTGCCAGCAGGCAGGGTTTCGGAGAGACCCAGTACTTC
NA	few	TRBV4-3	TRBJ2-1	CASSQDRQGSYNEQFF	TGCGCCAGCAGCCAAGATAGGCAGGGCTCCTACAATGAGCAGTTCTTC
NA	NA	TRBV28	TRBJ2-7	CASSAIRNIGYEQYF	TGTGCCAGCAGCGCCATCAGGAATATCGGCTACGAGCAGTACTTC
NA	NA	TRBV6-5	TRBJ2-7	CASSYSSPLGHEQYF	TGTGCCAGCAGTTACTCGTCCCCCCTGGGCCACGAGCAGTACTTC
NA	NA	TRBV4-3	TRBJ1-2	CASSLQGGGNYGYTF	TGCGCCAGCAGCCTGCAGGGCGGGGGGAACTATGGCTACACCTTC
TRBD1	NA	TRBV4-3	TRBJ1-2	CASSAGQSSYGYTF	TGCGCCAGCAGCGCGGGACAGTCCTCCTATGGCTACACCTTC
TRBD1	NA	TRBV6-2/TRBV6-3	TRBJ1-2	CASSPRGVREGYTF	TGTGCCAGCAGCCCCAGGGGGGTCCGGGAAGGCTACACCTTC
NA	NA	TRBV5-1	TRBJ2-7	CASSLETGPGEQYF	TGCGCCAGCAGCTTGGAGACAGGTCCCGGCGAGCAGTACTTC
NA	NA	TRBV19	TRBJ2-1	CASSMGRTYEQFF	TGTGCCAGTAGTATGGGCCGTACCTACGAGCAGTTCTTC
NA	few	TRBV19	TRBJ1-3	CASSISALSGNTIYF	TGTGCCAGTAGTATTTCCGCGCTCTCTGGAAACACCATATATTTT
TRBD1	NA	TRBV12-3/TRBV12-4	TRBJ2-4	CASSSQSGQGLNIQYF	TGTGCCAGCAGCAGCCAATCTGGACAGGGGTTAAACATTCAGTACTTC
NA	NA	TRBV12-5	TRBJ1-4	CASGLTTTNEKLFF	TGTGCTAGTGGTTTGACAACAACTAATGAAAAACTGTTTTTT
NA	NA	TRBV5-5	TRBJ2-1	CASSSNGLYEQFF	TGTGCCAGCAGCTCGAACGGACTGTACGAGCAGTTCTTC
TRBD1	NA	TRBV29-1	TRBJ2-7	CSVVRGQGSYEQYF	TGCAGCGTTGTGAGGGGACAGGGCAGCTACGAGCAGTACTTC
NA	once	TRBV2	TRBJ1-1	CASSEIRLNTEAFF	TGTGCCAGCAGTGAAATACGGTTGAACACTGAAGCTTTCTTT
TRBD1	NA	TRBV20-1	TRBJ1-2	CSASGQGRGNGYTF	TGCAGTGCTAGCGGACAGGGCAGAGGGAATGGCTACACCTTC
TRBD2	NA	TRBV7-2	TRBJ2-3	CASSRGGPPDTQYF	TGTGCCAGCAGTCGGGGGGGGCCCCCAGATACGCAGTATTTT
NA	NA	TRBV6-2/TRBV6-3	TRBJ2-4	CASSDDQEGNIQYF	TGTGCCAGCAGTGACGACCAGGAGGGGAACATTCAGTACTTC
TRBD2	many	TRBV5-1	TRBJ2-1	CASSLMRGNEQFF	TGCGCCAGCAGCTTGATGCGGGGGAATGAGCAGTTCTTC
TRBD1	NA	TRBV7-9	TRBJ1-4	CASSLGQGARVTNEKLFF	TGTGCCAGCAGCCTCGGACAGGGGGCAAGGGTAACTAATGAAAAACTGTTTTTT
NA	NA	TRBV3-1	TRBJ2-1	CASSQTEDRSEQFF	TGTGCCAGCAGCCAAACCGAAGATAGGAGTGAGCAGTTCTTC
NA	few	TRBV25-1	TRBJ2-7	CASSESIAVGGIHEQYF	TGTGCCAGCAGTGAATCTATTGCGGTGGGAGGTATCCACGAGCAGTACTTC
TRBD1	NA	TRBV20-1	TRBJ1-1	CSARVGWGTGSGTEAFF	TGCAGTGCTAGAGTGGGGTGGGGGACAGGGAGCGGCACTGAAGCTTTCTTT
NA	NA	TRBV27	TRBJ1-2	CASRQQGFAYGYTF	TGTGCCAGCAGGCAGCAGGGGTTTGCTTATGGCTACACCTTC
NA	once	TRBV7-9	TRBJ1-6	CASSLNGEFNSPLHF	TGTGCCAGCAGCTTAAATGGGGAGTTTAATTCACCCCTCCACTTT
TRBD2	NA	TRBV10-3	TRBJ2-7	CAIGREGYEQYF	TGTGCCATCGGGCGGGAGGGTTACGAGCAGTACTTC
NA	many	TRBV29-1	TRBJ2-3	CSVEEFTDTQYF	TGCAGCGTTGAAGAGTTCACAGATACGCAGTATTTT
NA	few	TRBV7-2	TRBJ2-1	CASSLVLTQQFF	TGTGCCAGCAGCTTAGTTCTGACCCAGCAGTTCTTC
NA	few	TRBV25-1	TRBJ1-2	CASSATVTAVGYGYTF	TGTGCCAGCAGTGCAACAGTGACAGCCGTTGGCTATGGCTACACCTTC
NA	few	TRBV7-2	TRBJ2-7	CASSFREGSYEQYF	TGTGCCAGCAGCTTTAGGGAAGGGTCCTACGAGCAGTACTTC
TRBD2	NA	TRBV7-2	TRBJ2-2	CASSISGRNGELFF	TGTGCCAGCAGCATTAGCGGGAGGAACGGGGAGCTGTTTTTT
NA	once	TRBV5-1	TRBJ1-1	CASSVFQGGTEAFF	TGCGCCAGCAGCGTGTTTCAGGGTGGCACTGAAGCTTTCTTT
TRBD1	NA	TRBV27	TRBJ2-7	CASREGQVNEQYF	TGTGCCAGCAGGGAGGGACAGGTTAACGAGCAGTACTTC
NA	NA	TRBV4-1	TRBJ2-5	CASSQSRTEYQETQYF	TGCGCCAGCAGCCAATCCCGGACAGAGTACCAAGAGACCCAGTACTTC
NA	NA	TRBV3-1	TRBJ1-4	CASSPPGGKVNEKLFF	TGTGCCAGCAGCCCTCCCGGGGGAAAGGTTAATGAAAAACTGTTTTTT